The source of this TCR beta chain is a study of neurological immune-mediated disorders. This CDR3 region has 15 residues. CDR1 is SGHRS and CDR2 is YFSETQ in the germline V gene. V lost 1 base, J lost 7 bases, and 4 bases stayed unmatched. Regarding the study as a whole: None of the features examined (clinical or MRI) was associated with the multiple sclerosis repertoire cluster.

This clonotype was counted at least ten times. What it binds is not known. In TCRdb, the 5' RACE reads were re-called with MiXCR into one record per CDR3 protein. The table includes approximately 68,000 distinct CDR3 sequences, 4.5% to 5.5% detected once. Sequencing was done on a sample of PBMCs. The source of this sequence is a woman between 70 and 85 years old with multiple sclerosis. The genes are TRBV5-1 and TRBJ1-4; the match to TRBD1 covers 10 bases. CDR3 DNA: TGCGCCAGCAGCTTGATGGGGACAGGGGCTGAAAAACTGTTTTTT. Translation gives CASSLMGTGAEKLFF.